Listed below are T cell receptor beta chains from one sample, sequenced in a study of CD8+CD57+ T cells in acquired aplastic anemia. TCRdb processed the reads anew with MiXCR; each CDR3 protein has one entry. This sample has 110,000 or so distinct CDR3 sequences, with roughly 50% found just once. What was sequenced was sorted CD4+, CD8+, or CD8+CD57+ T cells (not recorded which) from PBMCs. The receptors come from a human donor in good health, serving as a control. Both conserved end residues are part of each CDR3. The D gene is left open where the match is weak.

d_call v_call cdr3_aa
NA TRBV18 CASSPGNSPLHF
NA TRBV5-1 CASSLEGRRGYTF
TRBD2 TRBV11-1 CASSSGGGKNDIYNEQFF
TRBD1 TRBV6-2/TRBV6-3 CASSSLTGQGEVDGETQYF
NA TRBV6-5 CASSYSGDITYEQYF
NA TRBV25-1 CASSTHLNEQFF
TRBD1 TRBV25-1 CASSEWRTGDYYGYTF
TRBD2 TRBV2 CASRTGLAYEQYF
TRBD1 TRBV10-3 CAISWQGASYGYTF
NA TRBV2 CASTLTRVSHEQFF
TRBD2 TRBV7-6 CASSLVTSGGDEQFF
TRBD1 TRBV9 CASSEGADEQYF
TRBD2 TRBV24-1 CATSATSGYNEQFF
NA TRBV7-2 CASSSELHDGYTF
NA TRBV10-3 CAISDQAGISYEQYF
TRBD1 TRBV5-1 CASSIGQGAYSPLHF
TRBD2 TRBV4-1 CASSQDQREATQCF
NA TRBV9 CASTPTVDLNTEAFF
NA TRBV4-3 CASGVWTANSPLHF
NA TRBV18 CASSPKGDTQYF
TRBD2 TRBV5-6 CASSLANGGRKETQYF
TRBD1 TRBV7-2 CASSLAGTGSTDTQYF
NA TRBV12-3/TRBV12-4 CASSLKGNEQFF
NA TRBV19 CASMEGLNGGANVLTF
TRBD2 TRBV25-1 CASLAGGLVRNEQYF
NA TRBV11-1 CASSLEAEVRVWPNEKLFF
NA TRBV19 CASSFPRDFGYGYTF
NA TRBV9 CASSGGSAHGQCF
NA TRBV2 CASRGLPGSDTQYF
TRBD1 TRBV5-1 CASSLVQGGYTDTQYF
NA TRBV10-3 CASGSSSYEQYF
NA TRBV10-3 CAISEQTGRTDTQYF
NA TRBV11-1 CASSLGLGDSNEKLFF
NA TRBV12-3/TRBV12-4 CASSFRGYSGNTIYF
NA TRBV25-1 CASSPEDSYTQYF
NA TRBV29-1 CSVEERRNEQFF
NA TRBV19 CASSPTPTTVGYNSPLHF
NA TRBV6-1 CASSEATWESSYNSPLHF
NA TRBV11-2 CASSLDIAEASYGQYF
NA TRBV9 CASSVGGIRADTQYF
TRBD1 TRBV29-1 CSADGQDYYGYTF
NA TRBV6-6 CASSYRGSGANVLTF
TRBD2 TRBV25-1 CASSSRGGGAPYNEQFF
NA TRBV29-1 CSVRPALNYGYTF
TRBD1 TRBV6-2/TRBV6-3 CASSWHRGDGYTF
TRBD1 TRBV20-1 CSAIPTGNHQPQHF
NA TRBV2 CASSVISGTGETSTDTQYF
NA TRBV20-1 CSAGGQETQYF
NA TRBV9 CASTPGGVGYGYTF
NA TRBV12-3/TRBV12-4 CASSLDQSYGYTF
TRBD2 TRBV25-1 CASSLGDYEQFF
NA TRBV10-2 CASRRGGEISYNEQFF
NA TRBV4-2 CASSHAQEGTPSTMNTEAFF
NA TRBV5-1 CASSPDFRAYEQYF
NA TRBV7-2 CASSAERNEQFF
NA TRBV7-8 CASSLPPWTQYF
NA TRBV14 CASSQGLLPQHF
NA TRBV11-2 CASSPWVRPQGNYGYTF
TRBD1 TRBV5-6 CASSLEGQGVSPLHF
NA TRBV7-9 CASSPPDKPYGYTF